This T cell receptor (beta chain) appears in the sequencing data of a study of early T cells in non-severe SARS-CoV-2 infection. The CDR3 is 17 amino acids. Germline V gene sequence: CDR1 SEHNR, CDR2 FQNEAQ (reference sequence). V gave up 0 bases and J gave up 1 base, with 14 bases separating them. The library protocol tagged individual cDNA molecules with unique molecular identifiers. TCRdb re-called the 5' RACE reads with MiXCR, one entry per CDR3 protein. The repertoire holds some 57,000 distinct CDR3 sequences, with more than 9.5% as singletons. This sequence originates from an adult who was a healthcare worker with PCR-confirmed SARS-CoV-2 infection or an uninfected control (not recorded which). V usage is TRBV7-9 and J usage is TRBJ2-3, with D possibly TRBD2 on 7 matching bases. The sequenced sample was whole blood. CDR3 nucleotides: TGTGCCAGCAGCTTAGCGCGGGGGCCCGCGGGCACAGATACGCAGTATTTT. This gives the protein CASSLARGPAGTDTQYF.